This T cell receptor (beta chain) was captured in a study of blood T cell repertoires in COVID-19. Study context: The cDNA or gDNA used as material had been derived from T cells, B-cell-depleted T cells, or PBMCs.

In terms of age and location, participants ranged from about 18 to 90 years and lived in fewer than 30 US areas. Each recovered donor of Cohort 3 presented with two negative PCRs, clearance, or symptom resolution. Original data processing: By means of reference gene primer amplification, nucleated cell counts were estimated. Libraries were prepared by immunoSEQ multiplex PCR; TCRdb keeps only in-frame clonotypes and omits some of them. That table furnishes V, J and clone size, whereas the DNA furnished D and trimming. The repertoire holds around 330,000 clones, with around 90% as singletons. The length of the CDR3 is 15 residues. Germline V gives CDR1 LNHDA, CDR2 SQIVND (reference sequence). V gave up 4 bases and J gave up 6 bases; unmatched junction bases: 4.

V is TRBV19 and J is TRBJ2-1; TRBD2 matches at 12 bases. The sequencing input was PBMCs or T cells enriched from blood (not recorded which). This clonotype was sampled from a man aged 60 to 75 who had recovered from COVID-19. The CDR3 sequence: CASSRLAGVSNEQFF. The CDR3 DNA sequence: TGTGCCAGTAGTAGACTAGCGGGAGTTTCCAATGAGCAGTTCTTC.